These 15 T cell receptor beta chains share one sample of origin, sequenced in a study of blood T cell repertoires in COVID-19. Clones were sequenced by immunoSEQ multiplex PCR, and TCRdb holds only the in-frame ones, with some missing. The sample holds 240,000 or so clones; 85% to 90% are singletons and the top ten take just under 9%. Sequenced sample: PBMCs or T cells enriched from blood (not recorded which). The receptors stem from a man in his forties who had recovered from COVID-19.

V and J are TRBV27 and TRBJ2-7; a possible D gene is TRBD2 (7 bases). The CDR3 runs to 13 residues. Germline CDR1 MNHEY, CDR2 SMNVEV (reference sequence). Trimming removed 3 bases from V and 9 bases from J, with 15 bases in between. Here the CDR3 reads CASSFGGGAVQYF. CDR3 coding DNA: TGTGCCAGCAGTTTTGGGGGGGGCGCGGTGCAGTACTTC.

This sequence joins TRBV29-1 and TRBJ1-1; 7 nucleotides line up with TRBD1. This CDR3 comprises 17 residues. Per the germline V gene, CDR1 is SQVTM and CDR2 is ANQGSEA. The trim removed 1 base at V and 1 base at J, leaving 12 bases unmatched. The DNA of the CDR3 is TGCAGCGTTGAAGCTATAGTAAGACAGGGAAAGAACACTGAAGCTTTCTTT. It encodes CSVEAIVRQGKNTEAFF. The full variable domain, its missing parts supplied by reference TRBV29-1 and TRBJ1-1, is SAVISQKPSRDICQRGTSLTIQCQVDSQVTMMFWYRQQPGQSLTLIATANQGSEATYESGFVIDKFPISRPNLTFSTLTVSNMSPEDSSIYLCSVEAIVRQGKNTEAFFGQGTRLTVV.

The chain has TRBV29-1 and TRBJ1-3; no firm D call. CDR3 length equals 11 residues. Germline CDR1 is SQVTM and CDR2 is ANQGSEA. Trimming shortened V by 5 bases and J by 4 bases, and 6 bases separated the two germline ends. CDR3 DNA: TGCAGCGTTATGAGCGGAAACACCATATATTTT. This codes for CSVMSGNTIYF. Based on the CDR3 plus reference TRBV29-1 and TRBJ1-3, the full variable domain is SAVISQKPSRDICQRGTSLTIQCQVDSQVTMMFWYRQQPGQSLTLIATANQGSEATYESGFVIDKFPISRPNLTFSTLTVSNMSPEDSSIYLCSVMSGNTIYFGEGSWLTVV.

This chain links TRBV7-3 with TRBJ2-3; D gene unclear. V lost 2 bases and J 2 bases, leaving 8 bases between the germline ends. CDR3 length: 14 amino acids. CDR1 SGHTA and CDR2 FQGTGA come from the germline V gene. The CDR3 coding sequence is TGTGCCAGCAGCTTAGTTGGGCACACAGATACGCAGTATTTT. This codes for CASSLVGHTDTQYF.

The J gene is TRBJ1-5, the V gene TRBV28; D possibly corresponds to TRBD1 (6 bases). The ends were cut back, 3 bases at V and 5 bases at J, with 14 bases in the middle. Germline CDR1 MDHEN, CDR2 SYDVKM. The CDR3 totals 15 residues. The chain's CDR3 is CASSFTGGADQPQHF. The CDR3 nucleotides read TGTGCCAGCAGTTTTACGGGGGGCGCCGATCAGCCCCAGCATTTT.

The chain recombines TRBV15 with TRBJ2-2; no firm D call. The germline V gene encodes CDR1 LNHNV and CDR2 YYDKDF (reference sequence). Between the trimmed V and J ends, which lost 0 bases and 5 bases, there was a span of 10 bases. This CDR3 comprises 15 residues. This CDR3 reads CATSRDLLATGELFF. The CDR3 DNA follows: TGTGCCACCAGCAGAGATCTACTTGCGACCGGGGAGCTGTTTTTT.

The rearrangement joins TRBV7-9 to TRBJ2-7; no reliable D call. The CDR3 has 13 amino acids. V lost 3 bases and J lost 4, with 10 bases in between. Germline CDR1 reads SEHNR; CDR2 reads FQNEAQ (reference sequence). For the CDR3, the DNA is TGTGCCAGCAGCTTTACTGGGCCATACGAGCAGTACTTC. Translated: CASSFTGPYEQYF.

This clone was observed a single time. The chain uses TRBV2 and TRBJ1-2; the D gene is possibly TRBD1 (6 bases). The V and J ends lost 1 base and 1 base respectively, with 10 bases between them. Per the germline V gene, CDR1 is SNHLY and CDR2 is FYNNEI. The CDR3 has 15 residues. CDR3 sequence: CASSEEADSNYGYTF. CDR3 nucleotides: TGTGCCAGCAGTGAAGAGGCGGACAGTAACTATGGCTACACCTTC.

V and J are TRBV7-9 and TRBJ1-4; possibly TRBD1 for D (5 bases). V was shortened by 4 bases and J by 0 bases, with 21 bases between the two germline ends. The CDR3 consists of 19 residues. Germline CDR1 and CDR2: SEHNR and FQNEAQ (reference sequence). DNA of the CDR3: TGTGCCAGCAGCTCCATCGCACAGGTTATCGTTGCAACTAATGAAAAACTGTTTTTT. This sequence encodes CASSSIAQVIVATNEKLFF.

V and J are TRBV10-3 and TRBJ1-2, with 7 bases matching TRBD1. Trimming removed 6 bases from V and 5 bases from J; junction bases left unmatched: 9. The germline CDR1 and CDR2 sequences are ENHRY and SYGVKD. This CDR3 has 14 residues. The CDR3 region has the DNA TGTGCCATCAGGAATGCGGACAGGATATATGGCTACACCTTC. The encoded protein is CAIRNADRIYGYTF.

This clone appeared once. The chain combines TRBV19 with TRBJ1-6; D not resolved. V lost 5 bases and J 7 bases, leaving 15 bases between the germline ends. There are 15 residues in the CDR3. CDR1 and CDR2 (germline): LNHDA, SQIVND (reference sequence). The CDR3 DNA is TGTGCCAGTAGTTCAGGTCCGGGAGGAAATTCACCCCTCCACTTT. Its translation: CASSSGPGGNSPLHF.

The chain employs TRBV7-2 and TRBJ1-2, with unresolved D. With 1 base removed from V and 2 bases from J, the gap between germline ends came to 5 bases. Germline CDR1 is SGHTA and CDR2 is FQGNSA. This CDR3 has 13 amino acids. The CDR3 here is CASSLGQNYGYTF. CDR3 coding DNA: TGTGCCAGCAGCTTAGGACAAAACTATGGCTACACCTTC.

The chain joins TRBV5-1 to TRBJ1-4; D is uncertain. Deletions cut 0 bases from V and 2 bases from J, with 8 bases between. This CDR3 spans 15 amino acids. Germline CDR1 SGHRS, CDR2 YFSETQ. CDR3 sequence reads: CASSLGERTNEKLFF. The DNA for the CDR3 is TGCGCCAGCAGCTTGGGGGAGAGGACTAATGAAAAACTGTTTTTT.

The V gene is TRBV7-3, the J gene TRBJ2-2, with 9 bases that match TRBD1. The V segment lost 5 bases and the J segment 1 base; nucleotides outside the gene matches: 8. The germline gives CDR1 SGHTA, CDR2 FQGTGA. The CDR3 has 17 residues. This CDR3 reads CASSGARGQGNTGELFF. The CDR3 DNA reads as TGTGCCAGCAGCGGAGCAAGGGGACAGGGGAACACCGGGGAGCTGTTTTTT.

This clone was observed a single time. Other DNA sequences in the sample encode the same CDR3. This CDR3 is CASSSPGQGTYEQYF. For the CDR3, the DNA is TGTGCCAGCAGTTCACCGGGACAGGGGACCTACGAGCAGTACTTC. This chain joins TRBV28 and TRBJ2-7; TRBD1 agrees at 10 bases. CDR3 size: 15 residues. Germline trimming cut 4 bases from V and 2 bases from J; bases unmatched to any gene: 5. Germline lookup yields CDR1 MDHEN and CDR2 SYDVKM.